This T cell receptor (beta chain) emerged from a study of blood T cell repertoires in COVID-19. Study processing details: Researchers report that nucleated cell counts were estimated from reference gene primer amplification. Clones were sequenced by immunoSEQ multiplex PCR, and TCRdb holds only the in-frame ones, with some missing. That table is the source of V, J and clone size, and D and trimming were worked out from the DNA. Of 150,000 to 200,000 clones listed, roughly nine tenths are singletons. Germline loops: CDR1 MDHEN, CDR2 SYDVKM. This CDR3 has 17 residues. Trimming cost V 7 bases and J 2 bases, with 22 bases left between them.

The genes are TRBV28 and TRBJ2-3; D remains ambiguous. The sequenced sample was PBMCs or T cells enriched from blood (not recorded which). The TCR sequence derives from a woman between 35 and 50 years old with acute COVID-19. In DNA, the CDR3 is TGTGCCAGCACTCACAGAGACCTTATAAGAGCCACAGATACGCAGTATTTT. Amino acids: CASTHRDLIRATDTQYF.